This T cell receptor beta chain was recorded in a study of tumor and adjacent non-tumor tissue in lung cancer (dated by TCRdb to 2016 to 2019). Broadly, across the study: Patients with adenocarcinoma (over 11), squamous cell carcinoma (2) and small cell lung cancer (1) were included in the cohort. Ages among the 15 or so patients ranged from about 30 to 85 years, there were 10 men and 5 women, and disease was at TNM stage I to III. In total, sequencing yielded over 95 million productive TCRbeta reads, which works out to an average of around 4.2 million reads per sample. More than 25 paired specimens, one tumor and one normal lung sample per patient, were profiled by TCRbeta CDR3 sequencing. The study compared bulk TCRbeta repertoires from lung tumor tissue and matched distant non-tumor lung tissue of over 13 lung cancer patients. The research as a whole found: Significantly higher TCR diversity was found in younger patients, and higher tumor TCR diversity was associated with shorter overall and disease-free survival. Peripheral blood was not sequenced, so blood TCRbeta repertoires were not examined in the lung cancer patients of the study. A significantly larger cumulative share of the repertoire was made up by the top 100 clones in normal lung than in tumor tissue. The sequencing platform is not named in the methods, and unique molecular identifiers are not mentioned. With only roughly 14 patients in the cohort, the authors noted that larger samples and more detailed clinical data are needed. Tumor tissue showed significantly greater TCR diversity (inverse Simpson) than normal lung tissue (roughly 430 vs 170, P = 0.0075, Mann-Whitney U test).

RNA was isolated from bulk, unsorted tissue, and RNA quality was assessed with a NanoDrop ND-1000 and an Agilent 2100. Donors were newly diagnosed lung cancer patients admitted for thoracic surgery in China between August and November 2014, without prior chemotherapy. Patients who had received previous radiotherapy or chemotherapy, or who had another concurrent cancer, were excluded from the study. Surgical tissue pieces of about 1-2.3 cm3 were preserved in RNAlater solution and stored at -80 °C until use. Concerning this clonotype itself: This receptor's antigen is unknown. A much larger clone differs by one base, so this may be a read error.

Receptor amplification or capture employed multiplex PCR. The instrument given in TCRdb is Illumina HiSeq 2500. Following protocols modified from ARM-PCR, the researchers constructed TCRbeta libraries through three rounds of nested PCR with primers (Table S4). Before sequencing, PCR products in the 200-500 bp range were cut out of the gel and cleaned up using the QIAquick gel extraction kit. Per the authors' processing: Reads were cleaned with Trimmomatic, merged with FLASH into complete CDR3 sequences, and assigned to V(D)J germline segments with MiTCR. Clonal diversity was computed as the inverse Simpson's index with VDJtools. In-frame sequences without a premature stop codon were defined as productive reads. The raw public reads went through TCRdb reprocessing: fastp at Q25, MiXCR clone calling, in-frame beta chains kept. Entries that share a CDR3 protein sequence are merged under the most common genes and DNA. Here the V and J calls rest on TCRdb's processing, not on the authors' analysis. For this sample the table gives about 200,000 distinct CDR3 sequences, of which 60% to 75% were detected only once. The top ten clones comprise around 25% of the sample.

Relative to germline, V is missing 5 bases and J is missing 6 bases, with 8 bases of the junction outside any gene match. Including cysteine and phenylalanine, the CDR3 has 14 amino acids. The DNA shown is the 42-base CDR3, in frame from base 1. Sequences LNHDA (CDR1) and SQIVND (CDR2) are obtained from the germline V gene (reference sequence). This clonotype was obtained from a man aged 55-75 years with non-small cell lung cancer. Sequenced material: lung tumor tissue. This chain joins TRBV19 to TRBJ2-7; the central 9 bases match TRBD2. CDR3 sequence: CASSSLAGITEQYF. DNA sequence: TGTGCCAGTAGTTCTCTAGCGGGAATCACCGAGCAGTACTTC.